What follows are 19 T cell receptor beta chains derived from one specimen sequenced in a study of blood T cell repertoires in COVID-19 (dated by TCRdb to about 2020). The protocol used for the library was the immunoSEQ multiplex PCR assay. TCRdb holds this immuneACCESS table with in-frame rearrangements only. Some clones are missing; in checked studies, unresolved V genes explain under half, and the rest has no known cause. In all, the sample holds around 50,000 clones, and about nine tenths of those were seen once. Less than 9% of the sample goes to the ten largest clones. Sequences were obtained from peripheral blood. The receptors come from a man aged 50 to 59 with active COVID-19.

This chain links TRBV11-3 with TRBJ2-1; maybe TRBD1 (6 bases). The CDR3 totals 13 residues. Germline-derived CDR1 and CDR2 are SGHNT and YENEEA. Trimming pared 3 bases from V and 9 bases from J, leaving 12 bases between. The CDR3 spells CASSFSGEPEQFF. CDR3 in DNA: TGTGCCAGCAGCTTTTCAGGGGAACCTGAGCAGTTCTTC.

J is TRBJ2-1 and V is TRBV7-8; D is uncertain. CDR1 SGHVS and CDR2 FQNEAQ come from the germline V gene. V was clipped by 0 bases and J by 13 bases, with 13 bases between them. The length of the CDR3 is 13 residues. The DNA for the CDR3 is TGTGCCAGCAGCTTAGCGTCTCAGTTCAAACAGTTCTTC. Amino acid sequence: CASSLASQFKQFF.

This chain connects TRBV29-1 to TRBJ2-3; D is perhaps TRBD1 (7 bases). V was clipped by 6 bases and J by 6 bases, with 25 bases between them. CDR3 length: 16 residues. CDR1 is SQVTM and CDR2 is ANQGSEA in the germline V gene. In nucleotides, the CDR3 is TGCAGCGTCGCGCCGCCCGGACAGGTTGGGAGGGATACGCAGTATTTT. Its translation is CSVAPPGQVGRDTQYF.

This clone was seen once. The chain carries TRBV7-9 and TRBJ1-4; TRBD1 matches at 7 bases. Germline loops: CDR1 SEHNR, CDR2 FQNEAQ (reference sequence). CDR3 length equals 14 residues. The V gene end was trimmed by 3 bases and the J gene end by 7 bases; junction bases not matched to a gene: 5. The DNA for the CDR3 is TGTGCCAGCAGCTTGGCCCAGGGGGGTGAAAAACTGTTTTTT. This sequence encodes CASSLAQGGEKLFF. The full variable domain, its missing parts supplied by reference TRBV7-9 and TRBJ1-4, is DTGVSQNPRHKITKRGQNVTFRCDPISEHNRLYWYRQTLGQGPEFLTYFQNEAQLEKSRLLSDRFSAERPKGSFSTLEIQRTEQGDSAMYLCASSLAQGGEKLFFGSGTQLSVL.

V is TRBV4-3 and J is TRBJ2-5, with TRBD1 matching over 8 bases. From germline, CDR1 is LGHNA and CDR2 YSLEER. J lost 0 bases, V lost 1 base, and 1 base had no gene match. This CDR3 is built from 15 residues. CDR3 bases: TGCGCCAGCAGCCAAGGACAGGGGTACCAAGAGACCCAGTACTTC. Amino acids: CASSQGQGYQETQYF.

The genes are TRBV4-3 and TRBJ2-7, with 8 bases that match TRBD1. In germline, CDR1 is LGHNA, CDR2 YSLEER. The CDR3 is made up of 15 amino acids. V lost 1 base and J lost 4; bases outside the gene matches: 6. The CDR3 loop reads CASSQADRVGYEQYF. The CDR3 nucleotides read TGCGCCAGCAGCCAAGCGGACAGGGTTGGTTACGAGCAGTACTTC.

The chain recombines TRBV7-9 with TRBJ2-7; 8 positions match TRBD1. Looked up from germline, CDR1 is SEHNR and CDR2 is FQNEAQ (reference sequence). The CDR3 runs 14 residues. J lost 7 bases, V lost 3 bases, and 8 bases had no gene match. The CDR3 DNA reads TGTGCCAGCAGCTTCCATTCGACAGGGGTTGAGCAGTACTTC. Its translation: CASSFHSTGVEQYF.

The V call is TRBV12-5, the J call TRBJ1-1; TRBD1 matches 7 bases. The CDR3 spans 14 residues. Looked up from germline, CDR1 is LGHNT and CDR2 is FRNRAP. V gave up 1 base and J gave up 4 bases; unmatched junction bases: 3. The CDR3 nucleotides read TGTGCTAGTGGTTTGGAGGCAGGGGGCACTGAAGCTTTCTTT. Its protein is CASGLEAGGTEAFF.

The chain combines TRBV24-1 with TRBJ1-2; 8 nucleotides line up with TRBD1. Germline V gene data show CDR1 as KGHDR and CDR2 as SFDVKD. The CDR3 has 14 amino acids. The V segment lost 3 bases and the J segment 6 bases; nucleotides outside the gene matches: 5. The CDR3 is CATSDPGQENGYTF. CDR3 sequence (DNA): TGTGCCACCAGTGATCCGGGACAGGAGAATGGCTACACCTTC.

The chain couples TRBV28 to TRBJ2-7; D remains unclear. Germline lookup yields CDR1 MDHEN and CDR2 SYDVKM. The length of the CDR3 is 16 residues. V was clipped by 4 bases and J by 3 bases, with 19 bases between them. DNA of the CDR3: TGTGCCAGCAGTTCCTTGAAACAACCCCCAAACTACGAGCAGTACTTC. It encodes CASSSLKQPPNYEQYF. Using reference TRBV28 and TRBJ2-7 for the parts outside the CDR3, the full variable domain is DVKVTQSSRYLVKRTGEKVFLECVQDMDHENMFWYRQDPGLGLRLIYFSYDVKMKEKGDIPEGYSVSREKKERFSLILESASTNQTSMYLCASSSLKQPPNYEQYFGPGTRLTVT.

The chain employs TRBV5-8 and TRBJ2-3, with a weak D call TRBD2 (5 bases). V lost 0 bases, J lost 1 base, and 6 bases lay in between. Germline CDR1 is SGHTS and CDR2 is YDEGEE. The CDR3 consists of 14 residues. The CDR3 DNA is TGTGCCAGCAGCTTGGGGCGGGGCACAGATACGCAGTATTTT. It is translated as CASSLGRGTDTQYF.

V gene TRBV7-2 combines with J gene TRBJ2-5; 8 bases match TRBD1. V gave up 5 bases and J gave up 1 base; unmatched junction bases: 9. Germline loops: CDR1 SGHTA, CDR2 FQGNSA. This CDR3 is built from 16 residues. CDR3 sequence reads: CASSPSTGAGQETQYF. In DNA form, the CDR3 reads TGTGCCAGCAGCCCATCGACAGGGGCGGGCCAAGAGACCCAGTACTTC.

The chain links TRBV5-1 to TRBJ1-1; no clear D. With 0 bases removed from V and 8 bases from J, the gap between germline ends came to 8 bases. The CDR3 length is 12 residues. CDR1 is SGHRS, CDR2 YFSETQ, per germline. CDR3 bases: TGCGCCAGCAGCTTGGATTCCGGGGAAGCTTTCTTT. This codes for CASSLDSGEAFF.

The rearrangement joins TRBV28 to TRBJ1-1, with D hard to call. CDR1 and CDR2 from the germline V gene are MDHEN and SYDVKM. V dropped 3 bases and J dropped 1 base, with 9 bases sitting between them. CDR3 length: 14 amino acids. The CDR3 DNA sequence: TGTGCCAGCAGTTTTTTACGGGGGAACACTGAAGCTTTCTTT. Amino acids: CASSFLRGNTEAFF.

This chain connects TRBV9 to TRBJ1-2, with a possible D match to TRBD1 (5 bases). Germline V gives CDR1 SGDLS, CDR2 YYNGEE. V was shortened by 0 bases and J by 7 bases, with 16 bases between the two germline ends. This CDR3 region has 15 residues. The chain's CDR3 is CASSVEGKEIRGYTF. For the CDR3, the DNA is TGTGCCAGCAGCGTAGAGGGGAAGGAAATCCGTGGCTACACCTTC.

This chain uses TRBV4-2 with TRBJ2-2, with 8 nucleotides matching TRBD2. CDR3 length: 16 residues. The germline V gene encodes CDR1 LGHNA and CDR2 YNFKEQ. With 0 bases clipped from V and 7 bases from J, the junction kept 7 bases outside the gene matches. The CDR3 DNA sequence: TGTGCCAGCAGCCAAGAATCGGGGGGGCTGAACGGGGAGCTGTTTTTT. This translates into CASSQESGGLNGELFF.

This clone appeared a single time. The chain recombines TRBV24-1 with TRBJ2-2; no clear D gene. Trimming cost V 1 base and J 1 base, with 6 bases left between them. The CDR3 has 15 residues. The germline gives CDR1 KGHDR, CDR2 SFDVKD. In nucleotides, the CDR3 is TGTGCCACCAGTGATTTCAGTGAGAACACCGGGGAGCTGTTTTTT. It yields the protein CATSDFSENTGELFF.

The CDR3 sequence is CASSPHSQETQYF. Written as DNA, the CDR3 is TGTGCCAGCAGTCCCCACAGCCAAGAGACCCAGTACTTC. The chain couples TRBV6-5 to TRBJ2-5; D is ambiguous. CDR3 length: 13 residues. Germline assignment: CDR1 MNHEY and CDR2 SVGAGI. Deletions cut 5 bases from V and 1 base from J, with 8 bases between.

The chain links TRBV7-6 to TRBJ2-1; perhaps TRBD1 as D (6 bases). V lost 0 bases, J lost 2 bases, and 14 bases lay in between. The length of the CDR3 is 17 residues. Per germline, CDR1 SGHVS and CDR2 FNYEAQ. CDR3 sequence (DNA): TGTGCCAGCAGCTTAGCGGGGGACACTTTCCCCTACAATGAGCAGTTCTTC. It specifies CASSLAGDTFPYNEQFF.